This TCR beta chain emerged from a study of T cells expressing NK-cell markers. TCRdb re-called the 5' RACE reads and catalogs CDR3 proteins one per entry, DNA excluded. The table lists about 21,000 distinct CDR3 sequences. The CDR3 length is 17 residues. Comment on this clonotype: Its cognate antigen is unknown.

Findings and limits, study-wide: There remained a lack of clarity about HCMV specificity of expanded NKG2C+ T cell clones.

Sequencing used blood T cells: a sorted CD56 or NKG2C T cell subset, CD4+ or CD8+ T cells, or bulk PBMC T cells (not recorded which). The chain employs TRBV12-3 or TRBV12-4 and TRBJ1-1; the TRBD1 assignment by TCRdb is unverifiable without DNA. The TCR originated in a man aged 18 to 69 in good health. CDR3 amino acids: CASSLGPGTGRSTEAFF.